This T cell receptor (beta chain) stems from a study of T cell changes during pregnancy in multiple sclerosis. The repertoire was sequenced with immunoSEQ multiplex PCR; TCRdb's copy has only in-frame clones and lacks some. Among around 50,000 clones, just under 90% were seen once, and the ten largest hold over 4%. What was sequenced was peripheral blood from another person, used as feeder cells. The TCR comes from a human donor whose cells served as feeder cells for cultures in a pregnancy study.

The CDR3 protein is CASSAGTGIGYTF. The CDR3 coding sequence is TGTGCCAGTAGTGCCGGGACAGGGATCGGCTACACCTTC. V and J are TRBV19 and TRBJ1-2; 9 bases are shared with TRBD1. Germline trimming cut 5 bases from V and 8 bases from J; bases unmatched to any gene: 6. CDR3 length: 13 amino acids. Germline-derived CDR1 and CDR2 are LNHDA and SQIVND (reference sequence).